Below are 25 T cell receptor beta chains sequenced from a single sample in a study of glioma-infiltrating T cells after dendritic cell vaccination. Time point specified: after dendritic cell vaccination, including at tumor progression/relapse. Sequencing was performed with immunoSEQ multiplex PCR; in TCRdb, only in-frame clones are kept and a portion is missing. The repertoire consists of tens of thousands of clones, with 83% occurring once and the leading ten covering 6.8%. The sequencing here drew on blood, taken after dendritic cell vaccination. These receptor sequences come from a human donor with glioblastoma.

CDR3 sequence: CASSFGPGGVEDEKLFF. In DNA, the CDR3 is TGCGCCAGCAGCTTCGGTCCCGGGGGGGTCGAGGATGAAAAACTGTTTTTT. This sequence joins TRBV5-1 and TRBJ1-4; possible D gene TRBD1, 5 bases. The CDR3 is 17 residues long. Trimming stripped 2 bases from V and 6 bases from J, with 20 bases between. From germline, CDR1 is SGHRS and CDR2 YFSETQ.

The J gene is TRBJ1-6, the V gene TRBV27; possible D gene TRBD1, 6 bases. Germline V lookup: CDR1 MNHEY, CDR2 SMNVEV (reference sequence). Deletions cut 5 bases from V and 9 bases from J, with 11 bases between. This CDR3 comprises 13 residues. CDR3 sequence (DNA): TGTGCCAGCAGTCGCCCAGGGGTTTCACCCCTCCACTTT. It yields the protein CASSRPGVSPLHF.

This clone was observed a few times. The chain has TRBV30 and TRBJ1-4; TRBD1 aligns across 9 bases. Trimming at V came to 0 bases and at J to 4 bases, leaving 6 bases not matched to a gene. This CDR3 contains 16 residues. From germline, CDR1 is GTSNPN and CDR2 SVGIG (reference sequence). In DNA form, the CDR3 reads TGTGCCTGGAGTGTACAGGGGGCGAGTGGTAATGAAAAACTGTTTTTT. Translated, it gives CAWSVQGASGNEKLFF.

The chain uses TRBV10-3 and TRBJ1-1; 8 bases are shared with TRBD1. In germline, CDR1 is ENHRY, CDR2 SYGVKD. V dropped 6 bases and J dropped 3; count of bases not matched to a gene: 6. This CDR3 spans 14 amino acids. CDR3 DNA sequence: TGTGCCATCAGCGACAGGGGAGGGGACACTGAAGCTTTCTTT. This encodes CAISDRGGDTEAFF.

The rearrangement links TRBV5-1 to TRBJ2-5, with 10 nucleotides matching TRBD1. CDR1 is SGHRS and CDR2 is YFSETQ in the germline V gene. The V segment lost 0 bases and the J segment 1 base; nucleotides outside the gene matches: 9. The CDR3 is 18 residues long. The CDR3 sequence: CASSLAFRGQGTQETQYF. The CDR3 DNA reads as TGCGCCAGCAGCTTGGCCTTCAGGGGACAGGGGACCCAAGAGACCCAGTACTTC.

The rearrangement uses TRBV19 and TRBJ2-5; 8 nucleotides line up with TRBD1. Looked up from germline, CDR1 is LNHDA and CDR2 is SQIVND (reference sequence). This CDR3 is built from 15 residues. V shed 3 bases and J 4 bases; nucleotides not matched to a gene: 7. The CDR3 here is CASSMTGAKGETQYF. The CDR3 nucleotides are TGTGCCAGTAGTATGACAGGGGCCAAGGGAGAGACCCAGTACTTC.

V usage is TRBV29-1 and J usage is TRBJ2-3; 10 bases line up with TRBD2. CDR1 is SQVTM and CDR2 is ANQGSEA in the germline V gene. CDR3 length equals 16 residues. Trimming at V came to 3 bases and at J to 0 bases, leaving 6 bases not matched to a gene. CDR3 coding DNA: TGCAGCGTTGATAAACTAGCGGGAACAAGCACAGATACGCAGTATTTT. It is translated as CSVDKLAGTSTDTQYF.

This sequence joins TRBV5-1 and TRBJ1-2; 9 bases line up with TRBD1. The length of the CDR3 is 15 residues. The germline V gene encodes CDR1 SGHRS and CDR2 YFSETQ. V lost 6 bases and J lost 7; bases outside the gene matches: 13. CDR3 sequence: CASTSPGQGTVGYTF. CDR3 sequence (DNA): TGCGCCAGCACCTCCCCGGGACAGGGAACTGTTGGCTACACCTTC.

The rearrangement links TRBV19 to TRBJ1-3; tentatively, D is TRBD1 (6 bases). The CDR3 loop spans 15 amino acids. V lost 4 bases to trimming and J lost 1 base, with 11 bases between them. The germline gives CDR1 LNHDA, CDR2 SQIVND (reference sequence). The CDR3 bases are TGTGCCAGTAGTACCGGAGGACAGTCTGGAAACACCATATATTTT. Translation: CASSTGGQSGNTIYF.

CDR3 coding DNA: TGTGCCAGCAGACCACGGGACAGCAATAATTCACCCCTCCACTTT. The encoded protein is CASRPRDSNNSPLHF. The rearrangement uses TRBV6-6 and TRBJ1-6; TRBD1 matches at 7 bases. CDR1 MNHNY and CDR2 SVGAGI come from the germline V gene (reference sequence). The V and J ends lost 6 bases and 5 bases, in that order; junction bases with no gene match: 7. The CDR3 spans 15 residues.

The gene calls are TRBV18 and TRBJ1-5; the match to TRBD1 covers 9 bases. V was clipped by 3 bases and J by 2 bases; unmatched bases: 14. Germline V lookup: CDR1 KGHSH, CDR2 LQKENI. CDR3 length: 19 residues. CDR3: CASSPPGTGRSDGNQPQHF. Here the CDR3 DNA reads TGTGCCAGCTCACCCCCCGGGACAGGGCGATCTGATGGCAATCAGCCCCAGCATTTT. The variable domain in full, with the rest retrieved from reference TRBV18 and TRBJ1-5, is NAGVMQNPRHLVRRRGQEARLRCSPMKGHSHVYWYRQLPEEGLKFMVYLQKENIIDESGMPKERFSAEFPKEGPSILRIQQVVRGDSAAYFCASSPPGTGRSDGNQPQHFGDGTRLSIL.

With respect to this clone: It is unclear where the CDR3 begins or ends on the DNA, so no DNA is shown, and the CDR3 is as TCRdb lists it. The gene calls are TRBV21-1 and TRBJ1-5; TRBD1 is the table's D call, not checked against the DNA. TRBV21-1 is a documented pseudogene. The CDR3 length equals 18 residues, ends included. The chain's CDR3 is CASSNWGQGARGNQPQHF.

This chain's CDR3 is CASSLEPGQAMTGELFF. As DNA, the CDR3 is TGCGCCAGCAGCTTAGAGCCGGGACAAGCGATGACCGGGGAGCTGTTTTTT. V usage is TRBV5-1 and J usage is TRBJ2-2; tentative D call: TRBD1 (6 bases). CDR1 SGHRS and CDR2 YFSETQ come from the germline V gene. This CDR3 comprises 17 residues. The ends were cut back, 2 bases at V and 5 bases at J, with 19 bases in the middle. Full variable domain (remainder filled in from reference TRBV5-1 and TRBJ2-2): KAGVTQTPRYLIKTRGQQVTLSCSPISGHRSVSWYQQTPGQGLQFLFEYFSETQRNKGNFPGRFSGRQFSNSRSEMNVSTLELGDSALYLCASSLEPGQAMTGELFFGEGSRLTVL.

This clone was counted a single time. The chain has TRBV9 and TRBJ2-1; 12 bases agree with TRBD2. CDR1 is SGDLS, CDR2 YYNGEE, per germline. The CDR3 consists of 15 residues. V trimming: 3 bases; J trimming: 8 bases; junction bases outside the gene matches: 6. CDR3 sequence (DNA): TGTGCCAGCAGCGCACGGACTAGCGGGGAGGATGAGCAGTTCTTC. Translating gives CASSARTSGEDEQFF.

This chain links TRBV5-1 with TRBJ2-1; 8 bases are shared with TRBD2. CDR3 length: 15 amino acids. V gave up 0 bases and J gave up 3 bases; unmatched junction bases: 2. CDR1 and CDR2 from the germline V gene are SGHRS and YFSETQ. The DNA of the CDR3 is TGCGCCAGCAGCTTGGTTAGCGGGGACTACAATGAGCAGTTCTTC. Translating it yields CASSLVSGDYNEQFF.

The chain carries TRBV5-1 and TRBJ2-7; perhaps TRBD1 as D (5 bases). V was cut by 0 bases and J by 2 bases, with 9 bases left in between. The germline gives CDR1 SGHRS, CDR2 YFSETQ. The CDR3 spans 14 residues. The DNA of the CDR3 is TGCGCCAGCAGCTTGGCAGGGATCGCCTACGAGCAGTACTTC. Translation: CASSLAGIAYEQYF.

The J gene is TRBJ1-2, the V gene TRBV5-6, with 9 bases identical to TRBD1. Unmatched junction bases numbered 14, after V lost 2 bases and J lost 6 bases. Per the germline V gene, CDR1 is SGHDT and CDR2 is YYEEEE. This CDR3 is 17 amino acids long. Here the CDR3 DNA reads TGTGCCAGCAGCTTCCTCGACAGGGGGATGGATGGGGATGGCTACACCTTC. It is translated as CASSFLDRGMDGDGYTF.

The chain links TRBV11-2 to TRBJ2-5; no clear D gene. Matching the DNA end better, TRBJ2-7 makes the J call doubtful. CDR1 and CDR2 (germline): SGHAT, FQNNGV. This CDR3 has 13 residues. The CDR3, as DNA: TGTGCCAGCAGCTTCAGGCCCGTCTACGAGCAGTACTTC. It translates to CASSFRPVYEQYF.

V is TRBV9 and J is TRBJ2-5, with 8 bases fitting TRBD1. Germline-derived CDR1 and CDR2 are SGDLS and YYNGEE. Losses at the gene ends were 1 base for V and 5 bases for J; bases not matched to a gene: 7. CDR3 size: 15 residues. The CDR3 reads CASSVSQGAVETQYF. In DNA, the CDR3 is TGTGCCAGCAGCGTAAGCCAGGGGGCTGTCGAGACCCAGTACTTC.

This clone was observed a few times. The genes are TRBV2 and TRBJ1-1; no firm D call. V was shortened by 6 bases and J by 5 bases, with 16 bases between the two germline ends. Germline-derived CDR1 and CDR2 are SNHLY and FYNNEI. CDR3 size: 14 residues. CDR3 loop: CASSGSAARTEAFF. DNA for the CDR3: TGTGCCAGCAGCGGGTCCGCGGCACGGACTGAAGCTTTCTTT.

This sequence joins TRBV10-3 and TRBJ2-3, with TRBD1 matching over 10 bases. In germline, CDR1 is ENHRY, CDR2 SYGVKD. The V segment lost 4 bases and the J segment 3 bases; nucleotides outside the gene matches: 4. The CDR3 is made up of 15 amino acids. CDR3 DNA: TGTGCCATCAGTGGGACGGGACAGGGGACAGATACGCAGTATTTT. This encodes CAISGTGQGTDTQYF.

CDR3 amino acids: CASGLVLWTGGDSNQPQHF. Written as DNA, the CDR3 is TGTGCTAGTGGTTTGGTACTGTGGACAGGGGGTGATAGCAATCAGCCCCAGCATTTT. This rearrangement joins TRBV12-5 to TRBJ1-5, with TRBD1 matching over 10 bases. The germline gives CDR1 LGHNT, CDR2 FRNRAP. Unmatched junction bases numbered 8, after V lost 0 bases and J lost 0 bases. This CDR3 has 19 amino acids.

The J gene is TRBJ2-7, the V gene TRBV5-6, with TRBD2 as a possible D gene (5 bases). Germline values: CDR1 SGHDT, CDR2 YYEEEE. The CDR3 spans 14 residues. V lost 2 bases, J lost 0 bases, and 9 bases lay in between. CDR3 nucleotides: TGTGCCAGCAGCTTAGAGGGCAGCTCCTACGAGCAGTACTTC. It yields the protein CASSLEGSSYEQYF.

The V gene is TRBV6-4, the J gene TRBJ2-1; 7 positions agree with TRBD2. This CDR3 has 16 residues. The V gene's germline CDR1 is MRHNA and CDR2 SNTAGT. V shed 2 bases and J 3 bases; nucleotides not matched to a gene: 7. CDR3 residues: CASSDGVAGDYNEQFF. The CDR3 DNA reads TGTGCCAGCAGTGACGGGGTAGCGGGTGACTACAATGAGCAGTTCTTC.

The chain uses TRBV7-8 and TRBJ2-7; TRBD2 agrees at 8 bases. The germline V gene encodes CDR1 SGHVS and CDR2 FQNEAQ. The junction had 15 bases not matched to a gene; V was cut back by 6 bases and J by 2 bases. The CDR3 spans 17 residues. The CDR3 bases are TGTGCCAGCAGATATAAGGGCGGGCTAGCGGGTACCTACGAGCAGTACTTC. Its protein is CASRYKGGLAGTYEQYF.